One sample yielded the 13 T cell receptor beta chains listed below, sequenced in a study of T-cell reconstitution after alpha-beta-depleted transplantation in children. Unique molecular identifiers were built into the TCRbeta library. TCRdb ran MiXCR on the PCR reads and lists one entry per CDR3 protein. The data show some 600,000 distinct CDR3 sequences, 10% to 15% seen once. The starting material was PBMCs, mostly from graft donor cells, obtained 360 days after TCRalphabeta/CD19-depleted stem cell transplant. Receptor source: a male patient younger than 18 who had a stem cell transplant for acute myeloid leukemia, so the T cells may come from the graft donor.

This clonotype was detected ten times or more. This chain joins TRBV6-2 or TRBV6-3 and TRBJ2-7; D is ambiguous. The CDR3 is 13 residues long. Trimming took off 4 bases at V and 6 bases at J, with 13 bases between the two ends. Germline assignment: CDR1 MNHEY and CDR2 SVGEGT. The CDR3 bases are TGTGCCAGCAGTTTTCAGTTCCCCTCCGAGCAGTACTTC. This codes for CASSFQFPSEQYF.

The rearrangement uses TRBV12-3 or TRBV12-4 and TRBJ2-5; 9 bases are shared with TRBD1. V lost 7 bases to trimming and J lost 5 bases; unmatched junction nucleotides: 11. This CDR3 has 15 amino acids. The CDR3 protein is CASTNTTGGVETQYF. The DNA for the CDR3 is TGTGCCAGCACCAACACGACAGGGGGGGTGGAGACCCAGTACTTC.

This clonotype has just a few counts. J is TRBJ2-1 and V is TRBV14, with D tentatively TRBD2 (5 bases). Trimming took 0 bases from V and 9 from J, leaving 6 bases between them. CDR1 is SGHDN and CDR2 is FVKESK in the germline V gene. The CDR3 extends over 12 amino acids. The CDR3 nucleotides read TGTGCCAGCAGCCAAGATCGGGGTGAGCAGTTCTTC. Encoded protein: CASSQDRGEQFF.

This clonotype showed up just a few times. This chain links TRBV20-1 with TRBJ2-3, with 7 bases lining up with TRBD1. Per the germline V gene, CDR1 is DFQATT and CDR2 is SNEGSKA (reference sequence). This CDR3 region has 15 residues. Trimming took 5 bases from V and 5 from J; bases not matched to a gene: 13. The CDR3 sequence is CSAHTGTASGDTQYF. The DNA of the CDR3 is TGCAGTGCTCACACCGGGACAGCTTCAGGAGATACGCAGTATTTT.

CDR3: CASSYGGWTGGQETQYF. The CDR3 coding sequence is TGTGCCAGCAGTTACGGGGGGTGGACAGGGGGCCAAGAGACCCAGTACTTC. The V call is TRBV6-2 or TRBV6-3, the J call TRBJ2-5; TRBD1 matches 10 bases. The CDR3 runs to 17 residues. Trimming took 2 bases from V and 1 from J; bases not matched to a gene: 7. The germline gives CDR1 MNHEY, CDR2 SVGEGT.

The chain has TRBV20-1 and TRBJ2-1, with TRBD1 matching over 8 bases. The CDR3 is made up of 14 amino acids. V lost 3 bases and J lost 7; bases outside the gene matches: 8. Germline V gene lookup returns CDR1 DFQATT and CDR2 SNEGSKA (reference sequence). The CDR3 DNA is TGCAGTGCTAGGAGACAGGGGATATTGAATGAGCAGTTCTTC. Translated, it gives CSARRQGILNEQFF.

This clonotype was recorded at least ten times. The rearrangement links TRBV29-1 to TRBJ2-5, with D possibly being TRBD2 (5 bases). CDR3 length: 11 residues. Trimming took 7 bases from V and 3 from J, leaving 9 bases between them. The germline gives CDR1 SQVTM, CDR2 ANQGSEA. The CDR3 bases are TGCAGCGACACAGCGGAAGAGACCCAGTACTTC. It encodes CSDTAEETQYF.

This clonotype was picked up a small number of times. The rearrangement joins TRBV5-1 to TRBJ2-1, with 7 bases identical to TRBD2. J lost 2 bases, V lost 5 bases, and 7 bases had no gene match. The CDR3 sequence is 15 residues long. Germline V gene lookup returns CDR1 SGHRS and CDR2 YFSETQ. The CDR3 loop is CASRSGTTPYNEQFF. The CDR3 DNA sequence: TGCGCCAGCAGATCCGGGACTACCCCCTACAATGAGCAGTTCTTC.

This clonotype was counted a few times. The chain couples TRBV27 to TRBJ2-7; TRBD2 is a possible D gene (7 bases). The ends were cut back, 5 bases at V and 3 bases at J, with 17 bases in the middle. In germline, CDR1 is MNHEY, CDR2 SMNVEV (reference sequence). This CDR3 spans 15 amino acids. The CDR3 DNA is TGTGCCAGCAGTCGTACGGGGGGCTTTGGCTACGAGCAGTACTTC. Translating it yields CASSRTGGFGYEQYF.

A few counts support this clonotype. The J gene is TRBJ2-1, the V gene TRBV9; TRBD1 agrees at 7 bases. J gave up 1 base and V 0 bases, and 4 bases lay outside the gene matches. Germline values: CDR1 SGDLS, CDR2 YYNGEE. The CDR3 extends over 16 amino acids. CDR3 DNA sequence: TGTGCCAGCAGCGTAGGCCCAGGGGGTTCCTACAATGAGCAGTTCTTC. Protein: CASSVGPGGSYNEQFF.

The chain recombines TRBV20-1 with TRBJ2-4, with 9 nucleotides matching TRBD1. Unmatched junction bases numbered 4, after V lost 1 base and J lost 6 bases. CDR3 length: 14 residues. Germline assignment: CDR1 DFQATT and CDR2 SNEGSKA (reference sequence). The CDR3 protein is CSARGATGGNIQYF. In nucleotides, the CDR3 is TGCAGTGCTAGAGGTGCGACAGGGGGAAACATTCAGTACTTC.

V is TRBV20-1 and J is TRBJ2-1; TRBD2 matches 7 bases. This CDR3 is built from 15 residues. V lost 3 bases to trimming and J lost 4 bases; unmatched junction nucleotides: 9. Germline CDR1 is DFQATT and CDR2 is SNEGSKA (reference sequence). The CDR3 loop is CSASQGHGGYNEQFF. CDR3 coding DNA: TGCAGTGCTAGTCAAGGCCACGGGGGGTACAATGAGCAGTTCTTC.

There are a few counts of this clonotype. V is TRBV15 and J is TRBJ2-7, with 8 positions matching TRBD2. CDR1 is LNHNV and CDR2 is YYDKDF in the germline V gene (reference sequence). The CDR3 is 14 amino acids. V trimming: 6 bases; J trimming: 1 base; junction bases outside the gene matches: 5. This CDR3 reads CATSRLAGSYEQYF. The CDR3 nucleotides read TGTGCCACCAGTCGTCTAGCGGGTTCCTACGAGCAGTACTTC.